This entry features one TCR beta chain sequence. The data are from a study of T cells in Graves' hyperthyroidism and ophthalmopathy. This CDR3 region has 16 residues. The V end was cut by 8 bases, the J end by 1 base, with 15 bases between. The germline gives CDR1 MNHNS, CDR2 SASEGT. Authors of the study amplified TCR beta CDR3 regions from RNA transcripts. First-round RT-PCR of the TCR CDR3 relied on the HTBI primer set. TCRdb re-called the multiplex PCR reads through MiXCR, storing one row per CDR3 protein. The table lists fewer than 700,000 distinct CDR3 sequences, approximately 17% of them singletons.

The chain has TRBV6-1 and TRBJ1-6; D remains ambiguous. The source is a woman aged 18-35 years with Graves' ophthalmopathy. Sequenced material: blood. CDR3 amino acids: CASSSGFGSYNSPLHF. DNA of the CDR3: TGTGCCAGCTCCTCCGGATTTGGATCCTATAATTCACCCCTCCACTTT.